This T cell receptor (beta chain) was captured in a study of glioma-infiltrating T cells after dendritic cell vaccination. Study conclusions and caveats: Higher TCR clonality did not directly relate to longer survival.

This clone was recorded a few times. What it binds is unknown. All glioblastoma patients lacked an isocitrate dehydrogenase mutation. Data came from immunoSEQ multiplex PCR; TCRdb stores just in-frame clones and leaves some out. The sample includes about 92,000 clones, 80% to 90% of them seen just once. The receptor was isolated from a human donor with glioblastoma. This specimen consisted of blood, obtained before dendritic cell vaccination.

In DNA form, the CDR3 reads TGTGCCAGCAGCAGACTAGCGGGAGGGGGAAATGAGCAGTTCTTC. Amino acids: CASSRLAGGGNEQFF. This chain links TRBV2 with TRBJ2-1, with 14 nucleotides matching TRBD2. The CDR3 has 15 amino acids. Germline V gives CDR1 SNHLY, CDR2 FYNNEI. The ends lost 6 bases at V and 7 bases at J; junction bases unmatched: 5.